This is a list of T cell receptor beta chains from one sample in a study of cytomegalovirus exposure and HLA in healthy donors. Data came from immunoSEQ multiplex PCR; TCRdb stores just in-frame clones and leaves some out. The sample shows around 190,000 clones, about 83% of them seen only once. The source material was PBMCs. These receptor sequences come from a female donor in good health and CMV-seronegative. The CDR3 runs from the conserved cysteine through the conserved F or W. Fields, in order: D gene, V gene, clone size, J gene, CDR3 DNA, CDR3 protein. The D gene is left open where the match is weak. Clone sizes are given selectively: once, few, many, or a class where the clone is expanded.

.	TRBV5-1	.	TRBJ2-7	TGCGCCAGCAGCCTCGCCTGGACAGAAGTCCCCTACGAGCAGTACTTC	CASSLAWTEVPYEQYF
TRBD2	TRBV5-5	.	TRBJ2-2	TGTGCCAGCAGCTACCCTTTAGCGGGAGATAGCACCGGGGAGCTGTTTTTT	CASSYPLAGDSTGELFF
.	TRBV4-3	.	TRBJ2-5	TGCGCCAGCAGTATCTCCCCTCAAGAGACCCAGTACTTC	CASSISPQETQYF
TRBD1	TRBV7-9	.	TRBJ1-4	TGTGCCAGCAGTTCCAGGGGGCAGGATGAAAAACTGTTTTTT	CASSSRGQDEKLFF
TRBD2	TRBV14	.	TRBJ2-5	TGTGCCAGCAGCCAGGCGAAAAGGACTAGCGGGGCGAGAGAGACCCAGTACTTC	CASSQAKRTSGARETQYF
TRBD1	TRBV10-3	.	TRBJ1-3	TGTGCCATCAGTGACTATGGACAGGGGGCTGGAAACACCATATATTTT	CAISDYGQGAGNTIYF
TRBD1	TRBV11-1	.	TRBJ2-1	TGTGCCAGCAGCTCTCCTCGGACAGGGAGCTCCTACAATGAGCAGTTCTTC	CASSSPRTGSSYNEQFF
.	TRBV6-1	few	TRBJ2-7	TGTGCCAGCAGTGAATTGAATAGCTACGAGCAGTACTTC	CASSELNSYEQYF
TRBD2	TRBV27	.	TRBJ2-1	TGTGCCAGCCGCGGACTAGCGGGAGTTGTGAGTAATGAGCAGTTCTTC	CASRGLAGVVSNEQFF
.	TRBV29-1	few	TRBJ1-1	TGCAGCGTTGCCGGGACACCTGAGAGCACTGAAGCTTTCTTT	CSVAGTPESTEAFF
.	TRBV6-1	.	TRBJ2-7	TGTGCCAGCCAGGGGCGCCTCTCCTACGAGCAGTACTTC	CASQGRLSYEQYF
.	TRBV9	.	TRBJ2-7	TGTGCCAGCAGCCTTAGGACAGCCTCCTACGAGCAGTACTTC	CASSLRTASYEQYF
.	TRBV6-1	.	TRBJ1-2	TGTGCCAGCAGTGAACAGGGGAACTATGGCTACACCTTC	CASSEQGNYGYTF
.	TRBV7-9	.	TRBJ2-5	TGTGCCAGCAGCTTACAGGGGTCCCAAGAGACCCAGTACTTC	CASSLQGSQETQYF
TRBD2	TRBV5-1	few	TRBJ2-7	TGCGCCAGCAGCGCGCACCACGGGACTAAAATTAATCTCTACGAGCAGTACTTC	CASSAHHGTKINLYEQYF
.	TRBV19	.	TRBJ1-2	TGTGCCAGTATGGACACGACTGGCTATGGCTACACCTTC	CASMDTTGYGYTF
TRBD2	TRBV2	few	TRBJ2-7	TGTGCCAGCACGGCTAGCGGGGACATATACGAGCAGTACTTC	CASTASGDIYEQYF
TRBD1	TRBV6-1	.	TRBJ2-7	TGTGCCAGCAGTGCGGGACAGTCCTCCTACGAGCAGTACTTC	CASSAGQSSYEQYF
TRBD2	TRBV7-7	.	TRBJ2-3	TGTGCCAGCAGCCCCGGGACTAGCGTCCCAGTTCCCACAGATATGCAGTATTTT	CASSPGTSVPVPTDMQYF
TRBD2	TRBV15	.	TRBJ2-7	TGTGCCACCAGCAGAGTTCTAGCGGGAACCTACGAGCAGTACTTC	CATSRVLAGTYEQYF
.	TRBV30	once	TRBJ1-3	TGTGCCTGGAGTGTACAGGTCACCATATATTTT	CAWSVQVTIYF
TRBD1	TRBV19	.	TRBJ1-5	TGTGCCAGTAGCGTCCGGGACAGGGGTGGCGGCAATCAGCCCCAGCATTTT	CASSVRDRGGGNQPQHF
TRBD1	TRBV7-8	.	TRBJ1-4	TGTGCCAGCAGCTTAGCGTTGAGGGCGACAGGGAGTAATGAAAAACTGTTTTTT	CASSLALRATGSNEKLFF
TRBD1	TRBV29-1	.	TRBJ2-5	TGCAGCGCCTGGACAGGGGGCAGGGAGACCCAGTACTTC	CSAWTGGRETQYF
.	TRBV29-1	.	TRBJ1-1	TGCAGCGCCCTGACAAGCCTGAACACTGAAGCTTTCTTT	CSALTSLNTEAFF
.	TRBV7-9	.	TRBJ1-5	TGTGCCAGCAGCCCCCACTACGACGATCAGCCCCAGCATTTT	CASSPHYDDQPQHF
.	TRBV2	once	TRBJ1-1	TGTGCCAGCAGCCGCCTGGGGGGGCATCATGCTTTCTTT	CASSRLGGHHAFF
TRBD1	TRBV5-4	.	TRBJ2-5	TGTGCCAGCGGGGACAGCCACCAAGAGACCCAGTACTTC	CASGDSHQETQYF
.	TRBV5-4	.	TRBJ1-1	TGTGCCAGCAGCTCAAGACAGACGAACACTGAAGCTTTCTTT	CASSSRQTNTEAFF
.	TRBV5-8	.	TRBJ2-7	TGTGCCAGCAGCCTGGGGGGGCCGACCTACGAGCAGTACTTC	CASSLGGPTYEQYF
TRBD1	TRBV9	.	TRBJ1-2	TGTGCCAGCAGCGTAGGAGGCGGGACAGGGGATGGCTACACCTTC	CASSVGGGTGDGYTF
TRBD2	TRBV9	few	TRBJ2-1	TGTGCCAGCAGCGTAGCGACACCTAGCGGGGGTGACAATGAGCAGTTCTTC	CASSVATPSGGDNEQFF
.	TRBV19	once	TRBJ1-1	TGTGCCGGTAGTATTAACAGGGAAACTGAAGCTTTCTTT	CAGSINRETEAFF
TRBD1	TRBV27	.	TRBJ2-7	TGTGCCAGCAGTCCTTATTGGACAGGGGGCTACGAGCAGTACTTC	CASSPYWTGGYEQYF
TRBD2	TRBV6-6	.	TRBJ2-7	TGTGCCAGCAGCCCGGGGGTAGCGGGGGCTGGCGAGCAGTACTTC	CASSPGVAGAGEQYF
.	TRBV7-9	.	TRBJ1-2	TGTGCCAGCAGCCTGGAGACACTCTCGGGAGGCTACACCTTC	CASSLETLSGGYTF
TRBD1	TRBV6-1	few	TRBJ1-1	TGTGCCAGCGGGGACAGGGCGAACACTGAAGCTTTCTTT	CASGDRANTEAFF
.	TRBV5-1	.	TRBJ2-3	TGCGCCAGCAGATATAGCACAGATACGCAGTATTTT	CASRYSTDTQYF
.	TRBV7-3	.	TRBJ2-1	TGTGCCAGCAGCCCCTCAGCGGTACGACACAATGAGCAGTTCTTC	CASSPSAVRHNEQFF
.	TRBV30	.	TRBJ2-7	TGTGCCTGGAAAACGGGATATTACGAGCAGTACTTC	CAWKTGYYEQYF
.	TRBV19	once	TRBJ1-2	TGTGCCAGTAGTACCCCCCAGGGGAGCTATGGCTACACCTTC	CASSTPQGSYGYTF
TRBD2	TRBV30	once	TRBJ2-5	TGTGCCTGGAGTGAAACCCCCCCAGGGCTAGCGGGATCTGGGGAGACCCAGTACTTC	CAWSETPPGLAGSGETQYF
TRBD1	TRBV30	.	TRBJ2-7	TGTGCCTGGAGTGTACAGGGGCTCGAGCAGTACTTC	CAWSVQGLEQYF
.	TRBV21-1	many	TRBJ1-1	TGTGCCAGCAGCATTATAGGGGGGGACACTGAAGCTTTCTTT	CASSIIGGDTEAFF
.	TRBV15	.	TRBJ1-5	TGTGCCACCTCGGGAGGGGACAATCAGCCCCAGCATTTT	CATSGGDNQPQHF
TRBD2	TRBV9	.	TRBJ2-1	TGTGCCAGCAGCGGTTCACTAGCGGGAGGTAGGAATGAGCAGTTCTTC	CASSGSLAGGRNEQFF
.	TRBV7-2	.	TRBJ2-6	TGTGCCAGCAGCCCCAGTTCTGGGGCCAACGTCCTGACTTTC	CASSPSSGANVLTF
TRBD1	TRBV27	.	TRBJ1-1	TGTGCCAGCAAAATGACAGGGGATCCCACTGAAGCTTTCTTT	CASKMTGDPTEAFF